Listed here are 17 T cell receptor beta chains from one sample, sequenced in a study of cytomegalovirus exposure and HLA in healthy donors. Both 60 Vbeta primers and 13 Jbeta primers went into the PCR. The method was immunoSEQ multiplex PCR; TCRdb's version includes in-frame clones alone and lacks a portion of them. Of approximately 90,000 clones in the sample, approximately 80% are singletons; the top ten hold 4.9%. Sequencing input: PBMCs. The origin of the receptors is a middle-aged woman in good health and CMV-seronegative.

The table lists this clone with a count of one. The chain links TRBV4-1 to TRBJ2-7, with TRBD1 as a possible D gene (5 bases). CDR3 length: 13 amino acids. Germline CDR1 and CDR2: MGHRA and YSYEKL. V was cut by 3 bases and J by 2 bases, with 8 bases left in between. CDR3 region: CASSQDTTYEQYF. CDR3 coding DNA: TGCGCCAGCAGCCAGGACACGACCTACGAGCAGTACTTC.

The chain couples TRBV6-1 to TRBJ1-2, with D unclear. With 9 bases removed from V and 6 bases from J, the gap between germline ends came to 20 bases. Germline loops: CDR1 MNHNS, CDR2 SASEGT. The CDR3 loop spans 14 amino acids. DNA for the CDR3: TGTGCCAGTTCTCCGAATAACCGCGCCGATGGCTACACCTTC. Translating gives CASSPNNRADGYTF.

This rearrangement joins TRBV19 to TRBJ2-2; TRBD2 aligns across 8 bases. Germline CDR1 is LNHDA and CDR2 is SQIVND (reference sequence). The V gene end was trimmed by 7 bases and the J gene end by 5 bases; junction bases not matched to a gene: 9. CDR3 size: 15 residues. CDR3 coding DNA: TGTGCCAGTATCCCAGCGGGGGCAGGGACCGGGGAGCTGTTTTTT. It translates to CASIPAGAGTGELFF.

V and J are TRBV5-8 and TRBJ2-5; D is unresolved. Germline assignment: CDR1 SGHTS and CDR2 YDEGEE. Trimming took 7 bases from V and 9 from J, leaving 10 bases between them. This CDR3 contains 10 residues. In DNA, the CDR3 is TGTGCCAGCGATCTTCGGGCCCAGTACTTC. It encodes CASDLRAQYF. The variable domain in full, with the rest retrieved from reference TRBV5-8 and TRBJ2-5, is EAGVTQSPTHLIKTRGQQATLRCSPISGHTSVYWYQQALGLGLQFLLWYDEGEERNRGNFPPRFSGRQFPNYSSELNVNALELEDSALYLCASDLRAQYFGPGTRLLVL.

This chain uses TRBV6-5 with TRBJ1-4; D may be TRBD1 (6 bases). Trimming removed 6 bases at V and 7 bases at J, with 18 bases between. Germline CDR1 is MNHEY and CDR2 is SVGAGI. The CDR3 covers 15 residues. In DNA, the CDR3 is TGTGCCAGCAGGACGGGCGGGGGCACGGGTGAAAAACTGTTTTTT. Its translation is CASRTGGGTGEKLFF.

This clone was seen once. The chain links TRBV14 to TRBJ1-1; D is ambiguous. Germline V gives CDR1 SGHDN, CDR2 FVKESK. V was pared by 0 bases and J by 10 bases, with 12 bases between. The CDR3 is 13 residues long. CDR3 sequence: CASSQDRGPGAFF. The CDR3 DNA sequence: TGTGCCAGCAGCCAAGATCGAGGGCCTGGAGCTTTCTTT.

This sequence joins TRBV4-1 and TRBJ2-3; 8 bases match TRBD2. Germline CDR1 and CDR2: MGHRA and YSYEKL. CDR3 length equals 16 residues. The junction had 8 bases not matched to a gene; V was cut back by 1 base and J by 5 bases. The CDR3 sequence is CASSQGDGGAEDTQYF. CDR3 sequence (DNA): TGCGCCAGCAGCCAAGGAGACGGGGGGGCGGAAGATACGCAGTATTTT.

The chain links TRBV10-3 to TRBJ1-2, with D perhaps TRBD1 (6 bases). In germline, CDR1 is ENHRY, CDR2 SYGVKD. Trimming stripped 4 bases from V and 4 bases from J, with 13 bases between. This CDR3 has 14 amino acids. The CDR3 loop reads CAISAADSSYGYTF. CDR3 sequence (DNA): TGTGCCATCAGTGCCGCGGACAGTTCCTATGGCTACACCTTC.

The chain joins TRBV27 to TRBJ2-7, with a tentative D call TRBD2 (5 bases). In germline, CDR1 is MNHEY, CDR2 SMNVEV (reference sequence). Trimming stripped 3 bases from V and 5 bases from J, with 23 bases between. The CDR3 sequence is 17 residues long. The CDR3 protein is CASSFGGSPLYTHEQYF. CDR3 bases: TGTGCCAGCAGTTTTGGCGGGTCCCCTCTCTACACACACGAGCAGTACTTC.

This clone was picked up one time. The chain recombines TRBV5-1 with TRBJ2-2; D perhaps matches TRBD1 (6 bases). The CDR3 length is 14 residues. Germline loops: CDR1 SGHRS, CDR2 YFSETQ. Trimming removed 6 bases from V and 1 base from J, with 10 bases in between. The CDR3 is CASIPGVNTGELFF. Written as DNA, the CDR3 is TGCGCCAGCATCCCAGGGGTGAACACCGGGGAGCTGTTTTTT.

The rearrangement uses TRBV5-1 and TRBJ2-2; tentative D call: TRBD1 (6 bases). Per the germline V gene, CDR1 is SGHRS and CDR2 is YFSETQ. This CDR3 has 15 residues. V was pared by 0 bases and J by 5 bases, with 11 bases between. CDR3 residues: CASSLDVGATGELFF. The CDR3 DNA follows: TGCGCCAGCAGCTTGGATGTGGGGGCAACCGGGGAGCTGTTTTTT.

This clone was seen a few times. This chain uses TRBV6-5 with TRBJ1-3, with D possibly matching TRBD1 (6 bases). The CDR3 has 13 amino acids. The V and J ends lost 9 bases and 4 bases respectively, with 13 bases between them. Germline values: CDR1 MNHEY, CDR2 SVGAGI. The CDR3 DNA follows: TGTGCCAGTCAGGGAGGGGGAGGAAACACCATATATTTT. This translates into CASQGGGGNTIYF.

This clone came up a few times. This chain joins TRBV5-5 and TRBJ2-7, with a weak D call TRBD1 (6 bases). Germline V gene sequence: CDR1 SGHKS, CDR2 YYEKEE (reference sequence). The germline V and J ends were trimmed by 1 base and 3 bases, with 11 bases remaining between them. This CDR3 has 14 residues. The chain's CDR3 is CASSLLWGLYEQYF. The CDR3 DNA reads TGTGCCAGCAGCTTGTTGTGGGGGCTCTACGAGCAGTACTTC.

The rearrangement links TRBV21-1 to TRBJ1-2. TRBV21-1 is flagged as a pseudogene. CDR3 length: 16 amino acids. The CDR3 region is CASRGSGITGNYGYTF. Written as DNA, the CDR3 is TGTGCCAGCAGGGGGTCGGGGATAACGGGGAACTATGGCTACACCTTC.

This chain joins TRBV6-6 and TRBJ1-3; 8 bases line up with TRBD1. V gave up 5 bases and J gave up 0 bases; unmatched junction bases: 6. The CDR3 has 16 amino acids. The V gene's germline CDR1 is MNHNY and CDR2 SVGAGI (reference sequence). The CDR3 nucleotides read TGTGCCAGCAGTATTCAGGGGGCCCGCTCTGGAAACACCATATATTTT. Its translation is CASSIQGARSGNTIYF.

The gene calls are TRBV30 and TRBJ2-5; maybe TRBD2 (6 bases). The germline CDR1 and CDR2 sequences are GTSNPN and SVGIG (reference sequence). This CDR3 is built from 13 residues. Trimming shortened V by 3 bases and J by 0 bases, and 8 bases separated the two germline ends. CDR3 DNA: TGTGCCTGGAGCCGGGGGAACCAAGAGACCCAGTACTTC. Amino acid sequence: CAWSRGNQETQYF.

The chain joins TRBV9 to TRBJ2-3; D is undetermined. Per the germline V gene, CDR1 is SGDLS and CDR2 is YYNGEE. V lost 1 base and J lost 0, with 12 bases in between. The CDR3 loop spans 16 amino acids. CDR3 protein: CASSVNSRISTDTQYF. Written as DNA, the CDR3 is TGTGCCAGCAGCGTAAATTCCAGGATTAGCACAGATACGCAGTATTTT.